Each of the 9 T cell receptor beta chains below was sequenced from the same sample in a study of OX40 agonist ivuxolimab in advanced cancers. TCRdb keeps only in-frame clones here, not all; method: immunoSEQ multiplex PCR. The sample contains some 77,000 clones, roughly 85% of which appear only once. This sample comprised CD4+ or CD8+ T cells sorted from blood, obtained in a trial of the OX40 agonist ivuxolimab. The receptor set was obtained from an adult with an advanced solid tumor such as melanoma, head and neck, liver or kidney cancer.

V and J are TRBV25-1 and TRBJ2-1, with D perhaps TRBD2 (6 bases). This CDR3 contains 11 residues. V was pared by 4 bases and J by 10 bases, with 8 bases between. Germline CDR1 MGHDK, CDR2 SYGVNS. The CDR3 reads CASSGGGEQFF. The DNA for the CDR3 is TGTGCCAGCAGTGGGGGAGGAGAGCAGTTCTTC.

The chain joins TRBV7-9 to TRBJ2-5; 7 bases line up with TRBD1. The germline CDR1 and CDR2 sequences are SEHNR and FQNEAQ (reference sequence). Losses at the gene ends were 4 bases for V and 2 bases for J; bases not matched to a gene: 4. The CDR3 totals 14 residues. CDR3 nucleotide sequence: TGTGCCAGCAGCTACCCGGGACAGCAAGAGACCCAGTACTTC. Amino acids: CASSYPGQQETQYF.

This chain joins TRBV30 and TRBJ2-3; weak D call: TRBD1 (5 bases). The V and J ends lost 4 bases and 2 bases respectively, with 13 bases between them. This CDR3 is built from 14 residues. Germline CDR1 reads GTSNPN; CDR2 reads SVGIG (reference sequence). The chain's CDR3 is CAWIKDTFTDTQYF. DNA for the CDR3: TGTGCCTGGATAAAGGACACCTTCACAGATACGCAGTATTTT.

The chain links TRBV5-4 to TRBJ1-3; D gene unclear. The V and J ends lost 5 bases and 0 bases respectively, with 6 bases between them. The CDR3 is 13 residues long. CDR1 and CDR2 (germline): SGHNT, YYREEE (reference sequence). CDR3 amino acids: CASSSFSGNTIYF. The CDR3 bases are TGTGCCAGCAGTTCTTTCTCTGGAAACACCATATATTTT.

There are a few counts of this clone. The chain couples TRBV5-6 to TRBJ2-5; TRBD2 matches at 12 bases. CDR1 is SGHDT and CDR2 is YYEEEE in the germline V gene. V gave up 4 bases and J gave up 6 bases; unmatched junction bases: 16. There are 18 residues in the CDR3. The CDR3 nucleotides are TGTGCCAGCAGCCGAGGAAGTGCTAGCGGGAGGGCCCGGCAGACCCAGTACTTC. It encodes CASSRGSASGRARQTQYF.

The chain has TRBV7-2 and TRBJ2-7, with 10 bases matching TRBD2. Germline assignment: CDR1 SGHTA and CDR2 FQGNSA. V lost 4 bases, J lost 6 bases, and 6 bases stayed unmatched. This CDR3 has 14 amino acids. The CDR3 sequence: CASSSGLAFAEQYF. Written as DNA, the CDR3 is TGTGCCAGCAGCTCGGGACTAGCGTTCGCCGAGCAGTACTTC.

This sequence joins TRBV6-1 and TRBJ2-1; 9 bases align to TRBD1. Unmatched junction bases numbered 6, after V lost 6 bases and J lost 3 bases. CDR1 and CDR2 from the germline V gene are MNHNS and SASEGT. This CDR3 region has 15 residues. CDR3 sequence: CASRTGQGSYNEQFF. CDR3 sequence (DNA): TGTGCCAGCAGGACGGGACAGGGAAGCTACAATGAGCAGTTCTTC.

The V call is TRBV5-1, the J call TRBJ1-3; 7 positions agree with TRBD1. The CDR3 runs 13 residues. CDR1 SGHRS and CDR2 YFSETQ come from the germline V gene. Germline trimming cut 5 bases from V and 4 bases from J; bases unmatched to any gene: 3. In DNA, the CDR3 is TGCGCCAGCAGTGGGACAGAAGGAAACACCATATATTTT. Amino acids: CASSGTEGNTIYF. Full variable domain (outside the CDR3, taken from reference TRBV5-1 and TRBJ1-3): KAGVTQTPRYLIKTRGQQVTLSCSPISGHRSVSWYQQTPGQGLQFLFEYFSETQRNKGNFPGRFSGRQFSNSRSEMNVSTLELGDSALYLCASSGTEGNTIYFGEGSWLTVV.

The chain links TRBV19 to TRBJ2-2; 7 bases agree with TRBD2. V gave up 5 bases and J gave up 6 bases; unmatched junction bases: 12. Per germline, CDR1 LNHDA and CDR2 SQIVND (reference sequence). This CDR3 contains 16 residues. This CDR3 is CASSFHRDAGAGELFF. The CDR3 coding sequence is TGTGCCAGTAGTTTCCACCGGGACGCGGGGGCCGGGGAGCTGTTTTTT.